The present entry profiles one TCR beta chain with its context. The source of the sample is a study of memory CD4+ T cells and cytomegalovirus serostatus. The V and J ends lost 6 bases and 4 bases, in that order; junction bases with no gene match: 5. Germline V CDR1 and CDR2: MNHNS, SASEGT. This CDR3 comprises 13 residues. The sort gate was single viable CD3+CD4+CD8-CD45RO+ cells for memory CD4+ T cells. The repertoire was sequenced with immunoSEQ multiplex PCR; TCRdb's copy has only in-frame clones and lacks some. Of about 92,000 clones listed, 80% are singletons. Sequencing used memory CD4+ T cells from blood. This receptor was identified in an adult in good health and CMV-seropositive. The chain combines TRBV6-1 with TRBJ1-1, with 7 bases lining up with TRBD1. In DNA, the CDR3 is TGTGCCAGCAGAACAGGGGATGGCACTGAAGCTTTCTTT. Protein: CASRTGDGTEAFF.